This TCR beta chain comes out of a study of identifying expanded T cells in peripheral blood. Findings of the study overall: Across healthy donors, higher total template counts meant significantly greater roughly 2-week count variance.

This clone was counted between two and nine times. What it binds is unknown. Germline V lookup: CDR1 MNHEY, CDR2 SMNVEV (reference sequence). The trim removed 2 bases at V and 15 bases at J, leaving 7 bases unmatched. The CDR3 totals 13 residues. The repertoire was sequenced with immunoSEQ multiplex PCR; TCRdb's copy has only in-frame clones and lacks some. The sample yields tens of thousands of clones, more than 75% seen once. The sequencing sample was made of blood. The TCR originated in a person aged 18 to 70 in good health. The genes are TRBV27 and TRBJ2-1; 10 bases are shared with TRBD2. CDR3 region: CASSLSGGAIRFF. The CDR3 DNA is TGTGCCAGCAGTTTAAGCGGGGGGGCCATTCGGTTCTTC.